These 17 T cell receptor beta chains came from one sample sequenced in a study of vaccination effects on CD4 cells after COVID-19. Sequencing in the ViraFEST assay came after antigen-specific CD4+ T cells had been expanded with viral peptide pools, which were used to stimulate PBMC. Culture lasted 10 days before CD4+ T cell isolation. PCR showed that the person got SARS-CoV-2 infection at some point between March and December 2020. Some clones are missing from TCRdb's copy, which holds only in-frame ones; the method was immunoSEQ multiplex PCR. Of about 20,000 clones listed, roughly 69% are singletons. The antigens of these receptors remain unknown. The sample here was CD4+ T cells from PBMCs cultured with a peptide pool, taken before COVID-19 vaccination. All receptors come from a human donor who had a prior SARS-CoV-2 infection.

The rearrangement uses TRBV10-3 and TRBJ2-7; maybe TRBD1 (6 bases). V lost 6 bases, J lost 0 bases, and 12 bases lay in between. CDR3 length: 14 residues. Germline V gives CDR1 ENHRY, CDR2 SYGVKD. The CDR3 nucleotides are TGTGCCATCAGGACGACAGGAGTCTCCTACGAGCAGTACTTC. This encodes CAIRTTGVSYEQYF.

The rearrangement uses TRBV7-9 and TRBJ2-4; TRBD1 agrees at 7 bases. The CDR3 has 17 residues. Germline loops: CDR1 SEHNR, CDR2 FQNEAQ (reference sequence). The junction had 11 bases not matched to a gene; V was cut back by 1 base and J by 5 bases. CDR3 in amino acids: CASSLGFGRGTQNIQYF. The CDR3 bases are TGTGCCAGCAGCTTAGGATTTGGCAGGGGGACCCAAAACATTCAGTACTTC.

This clone appeared a single time. The chain has TRBV30 and TRBJ1-2; TRBD1 is a possible D gene (5 bases). Trimming shortened V by 2 bases and J by 4 bases, and 11 bases separated the two germline ends. This CDR3 has 13 residues. Germline values: CDR1 GTSNPN, CDR2 SVGIG (reference sequence). CDR3 in amino acids: CAWSLGATYGYTF. DNA of the CDR3: TGTGCCTGGAGTCTAGGGGCTACCTATGGCTACACCTTC.

The rearrangement uses TRBV6-5 and TRBJ1-1; the D gene is possibly TRBD1 (5 bases). This CDR3 is 14 amino acids long. Germline V gene sequence: CDR1 MNHEY, CDR2 SVGAGI. The V end was cut by 2 bases, the J end by 6 bases, with 13 bases between. CDR3 coding DNA: TGTGCCAGCAGTTACATGATGGGGGTCCCTGAAGCTTTCTTT. Protein product: CASSYMMGVPEAFF.

The chain joins TRBV28 to TRBJ2-7, with D perhaps TRBD1 or TRBD2 (5 bases each). The ends were cut back, 5 bases at V and 8 bases at J, with 10 bases in the middle. CDR3 length: 11 amino acids. Germline V gene sequence: CDR1 MDHEN, CDR2 SYDVKM. The CDR3 DNA reads TGTGCCAGCAGTGGCGAGGGGAAGCAGTACTTC. It is translated as CASSGEGKQYF.

This sequence joins TRBV6-6 and TRBJ2-1, with 9 bases lining up with TRBD1. The CDR3 has 13 amino acids. Germline lookup yields CDR1 MNHNY and CDR2 SVGAGI (reference sequence). With 6 bases clipped from V and 5 bases from J, the junction kept 2 bases outside the gene matches. The CDR3 bases are TGTGCCAGCAGGGGGACAGGGAACAATGAGCAGTTCTTC. Protein product: CASRGTGNNEQFF.

CDR3 sequence (DNA): TGTGCCAGCTCACCGGATAGCCCTTCCTCCTACGAGCAGTACTTC. Its translation is CASSPDSPSSYEQYF. The gene calls are TRBV18 and TRBJ2-7; D gene unclear. The CDR3 contains 15 residues. CDR1 and CDR2 from the germline V gene are KGHSH and LQKENI. V was pared by 3 bases and J by 0 bases, with 12 bases between.

This chain links TRBV5-1 with TRBJ2-2, with TRBD1 identical over 7 bases. The V and J ends lost 4 bases and 14 bases, in that order; junction bases with no gene match: 11. Germline V lookup: CDR1 SGHRS, CDR2 YFSETQ. This CDR3 has 13 amino acids. The CDR3: CASSRGTAEPLFF. CDR3 coding DNA: TGCGCCAGCAGCAGAGGGACAGCCGAGCCCCTGTTTTTT.

The chain combines TRBV5-1 with TRBJ1-1; weak D call: TRBD1 (6 bases). CDR1 is SGHRS and CDR2 is YFSETQ in the germline V gene. CDR3 length: 16 residues. V lost 3 bases and J 6 bases, leaving 21 bases between the germline ends. CDR3 residues: CASSSDGRGGFAEAFF. The CDR3 nucleotides read TGCGCCAGCAGCTCGGACGGAAGGGGGGGATTTGCTGAAGCTTTCTTT.

J is TRBJ2-6 and V is TRBV5-1, with D perhaps TRBD1 or TRBD2 (6 bases each). This CDR3 spans 19 amino acids. Between the trimmed V and J ends, which lost 3 bases and 1 base, there was a span of 20 bases. Germline-derived CDR1 and CDR2 are SGHRS and YFSETQ. CDR3 protein: CASSSDPPGAASGANVLTF. The DNA for the CDR3 is TGCGCCAGCAGCTCCGACCCACCGGGGGCGGCGTCTGGGGCCAACGTCCTGACTTTC.

V gene TRBV2 combines with J gene TRBJ1-5; the D gene is possibly TRBD1 (5 bases). The CDR3 is 12 residues long. V shed 3 bases and J shed 6 bases, with 6 bases lying between them. The V gene's germline CDR1 is SNHLY and CDR2 FYNNEI. CDR3 sequence reads: CASSERGQPQHF. CDR3 coding DNA: TGTGCCAGCAGTGAGAGGGGTCAGCCCCAGCATTTT.

The V gene is TRBV30, the J gene TRBJ1-1; D call uncertain. The CDR3 is 12 amino acids. The V gene lost 4 bases and the J gene lost 8 bases, with 14 bases spanning the gap. Germline CDR1 reads GTSNPN; CDR2 reads SVGIG (reference sequence). This chain's CDR3 is CAWTPGRVEAFF. The CDR3 DNA is TGTGCCTGGACCCCGGGTCGGGTCGAAGCTTTCTTT.

The V call is TRBV6-5, the J call TRBJ2-1; 8 bases fit TRBD1. Unmatched junction bases numbered 3, after V lost 5 bases and J lost 3 bases. Germline V gene lookup returns CDR1 MNHEY and CDR2 SVGAGI. This CDR3 is 14 amino acids long. CDR3 nucleotide sequence: TGTGCCAGCAGTACCACAGGGGGCTACAATGAGCAGTTCTTC. Translated: CASSTTGGYNEQFF.

The rearrangement links TRBV7-2 to TRBJ2-3, with a possible D match to TRBD2 (5 bases). CDR3 length equals 16 residues. Germline lookup yields CDR1 SGHTA and CDR2 FQGNSA. Deletions cut 4 bases from V and 3 bases from J, with 17 bases between. This chain's CDR3 is CASSWTFGSRTDTQYF. CDR3 coding DNA: TGTGCCAGCAGCTGGACTTTTGGGAGCCGGACAGATACGCAGTATTTT.

The V gene is TRBV6-6, the J gene TRBJ2-3, with D hard to call. The CDR3 spans 14 residues. Between the trimmed V and J ends, which lost 5 bases and 2 bases, there was a span of 11 bases. Germline lookup yields CDR1 MNHNY and CDR2 SVGAGI (reference sequence). The CDR3 DNA sequence: TGTGCCAGCAGTCGGCCGGGCCACACAGATACGCAGTATTTT. This translates into CASSRPGHTDTQYF.

The DNA of the CDR3 is TGTGCCATACGAAAGCGGGGGTCCTACGAGCAGTACTTC. Residues: CAIRKRGSYEQYF. The rearrangement uses TRBV10-3 and TRBJ2-7; 8 nucleotides line up with TRBD2. Germline CDR1 is ENHRY and CDR2 is SYGVKD. CDR3 length equals 13 residues. The junction had 5 bases not matched to a gene; V was cut back by 9 bases and J by 1 base.

The chain links TRBV7-3 to TRBJ2-2; D remains ambiguous. Trimming pared 4 bases from V and 8 bases from J, leaving 11 bases between. This CDR3 contains 13 residues. The germline V gene encodes CDR1 SGHTA and CDR2 FQGTGA. As DNA, the CDR3 is TGTGCCAGCAGCTCGATAATGGAAGGGGAGCTGTTTTTT. Amino acids: CASSSIMEGELFF.